This T cell receptor (beta chain) was captured in a study of OX40 agonist ivuxolimab in advanced cancers. With regard to this clone: No antigen is known for it.

This CDR3 spans 15 amino acids. Trimming left V 1 base short and J 1 base short, with 12 bases between. Germline lookup yields CDR1 SGHRS and CDR2 YFSETQ. Assay: immunoSEQ multiplex PCR; the TCRdb copy retains only in-frame clones and omits some. This sample has approximately 74,000 clones, with 85% to 95% found just once. Regarding the study as a whole: There were also nonresponders showing low normalized T-cell clonal expansion.

This clonotype was sampled from an adult with an advanced solid tumor such as melanoma, head and neck, liver or kidney cancer. The sequences come from CD4+ or CD8+ T cells sorted from blood, collected in a trial of the OX40 agonist ivuxolimab. The genes are TRBV5-1 and TRBJ2-7, with D tentatively TRBD1 (5 bases). The CDR3 sequence: CASSLSGLGSYEQYF. DNA of the CDR3: TGCGCCAGCAGCTTGTCAGGGTTGGGTTCCTACGAGCAGTACTTC.